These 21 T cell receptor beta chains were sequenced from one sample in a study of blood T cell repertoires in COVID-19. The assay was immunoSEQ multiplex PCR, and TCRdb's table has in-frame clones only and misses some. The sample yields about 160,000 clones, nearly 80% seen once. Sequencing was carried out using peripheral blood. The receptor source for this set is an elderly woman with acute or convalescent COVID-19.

Here the CDR3 reads CATSRAREGTYEQYF. The CDR3, as DNA: TGTGCCACCAGCAGAGCCAGGGAGGGCACCTACGAGCAGTACTTC. The rearrangement joins TRBV15 to TRBJ2-7, with TRBD2 matching 7 bases. The CDR3 runs 15 residues. V gave up 1 base and J gave up 2 bases; unmatched junction bases: 5. From germline, CDR1 is LNHNV and CDR2 YYDKDF (reference sequence).

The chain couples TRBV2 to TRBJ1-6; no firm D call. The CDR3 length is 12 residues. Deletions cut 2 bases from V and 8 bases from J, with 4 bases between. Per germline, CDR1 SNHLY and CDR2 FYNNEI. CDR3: CASSETHSPLHF. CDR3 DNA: TGTGCCAGCAGTGAAACTCATTCACCCCTCCACTTT.

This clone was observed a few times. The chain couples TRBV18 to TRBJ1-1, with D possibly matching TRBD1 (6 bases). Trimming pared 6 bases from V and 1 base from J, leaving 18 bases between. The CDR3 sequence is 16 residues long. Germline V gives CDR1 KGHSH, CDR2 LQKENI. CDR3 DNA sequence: TGTGCCAGCTCCCGGGGGGGCAAAGGGAGGAACACTGAAGCTTTCTTT. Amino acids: CASSRGGKGRNTEAFF.

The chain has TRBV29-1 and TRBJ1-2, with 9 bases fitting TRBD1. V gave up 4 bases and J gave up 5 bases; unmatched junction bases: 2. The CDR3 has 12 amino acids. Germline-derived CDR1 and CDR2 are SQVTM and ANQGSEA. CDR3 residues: CSVGDRAYGYTF. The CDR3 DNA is TGCAGCGTTGGGGACAGGGCTTATGGCTACACCTTC.

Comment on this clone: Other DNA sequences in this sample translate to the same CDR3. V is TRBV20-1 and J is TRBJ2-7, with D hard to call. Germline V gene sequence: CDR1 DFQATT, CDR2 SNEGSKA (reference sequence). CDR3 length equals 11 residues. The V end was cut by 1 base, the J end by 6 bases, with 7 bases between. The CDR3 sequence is CSARAGSEQYF. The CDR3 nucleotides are TGCAGTGCTAGAGCCGGGTCCGAGCAGTACTTC.

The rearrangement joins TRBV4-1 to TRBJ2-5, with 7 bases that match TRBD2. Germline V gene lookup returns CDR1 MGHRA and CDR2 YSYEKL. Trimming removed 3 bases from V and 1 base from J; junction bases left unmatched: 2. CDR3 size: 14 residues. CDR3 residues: CASSQTSSQETQYF. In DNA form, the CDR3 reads TGCGCCAGCAGCCAGACTAGCTCCCAAGAGACCCAGTACTTC.

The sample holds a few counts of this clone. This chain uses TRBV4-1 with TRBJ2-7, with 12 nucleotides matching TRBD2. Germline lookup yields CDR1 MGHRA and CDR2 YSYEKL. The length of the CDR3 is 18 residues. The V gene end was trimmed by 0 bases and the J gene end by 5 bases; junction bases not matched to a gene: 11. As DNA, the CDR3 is TGCGCCAGCAGCCAAGATGGCCCCTCGACTAGCGGGAGACACGAGCAGTACTTC. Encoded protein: CASSQDGPSTSGRHEQYF.

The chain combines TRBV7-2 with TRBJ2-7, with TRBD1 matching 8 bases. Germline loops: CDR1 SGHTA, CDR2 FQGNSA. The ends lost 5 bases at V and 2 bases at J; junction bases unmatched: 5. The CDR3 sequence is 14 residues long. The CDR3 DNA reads TGTGCCAGCAGCACAGACAGGGGAGCCTACGAGCAGTACTTC. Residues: CASSTDRGAYEQYF.

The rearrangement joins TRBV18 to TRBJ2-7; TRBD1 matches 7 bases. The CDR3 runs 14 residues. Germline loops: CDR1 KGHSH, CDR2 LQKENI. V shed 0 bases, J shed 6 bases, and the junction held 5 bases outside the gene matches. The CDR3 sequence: CASSPPGRGSEQYF. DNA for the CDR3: TGTGCCAGCTCACCACCGGGCAGGGGGTCCGAGCAGTACTTC.

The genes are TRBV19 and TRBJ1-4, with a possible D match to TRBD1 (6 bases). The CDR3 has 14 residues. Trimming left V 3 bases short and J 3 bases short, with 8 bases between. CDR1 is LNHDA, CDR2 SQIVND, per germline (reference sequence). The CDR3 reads CASSIRGSNEKLFF. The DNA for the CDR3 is TGTGCCAGTAGTATCAGGGGATCTAATGAAAAACTGTTTTTT.

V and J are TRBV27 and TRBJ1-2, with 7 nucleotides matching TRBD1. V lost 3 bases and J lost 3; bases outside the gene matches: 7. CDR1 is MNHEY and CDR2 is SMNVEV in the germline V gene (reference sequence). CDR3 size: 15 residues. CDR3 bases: TGTGCCAGCAGTTTTGGAGGGACAGATCACTATGGCTACACCTTC. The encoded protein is CASSFGGTDHYGYTF.

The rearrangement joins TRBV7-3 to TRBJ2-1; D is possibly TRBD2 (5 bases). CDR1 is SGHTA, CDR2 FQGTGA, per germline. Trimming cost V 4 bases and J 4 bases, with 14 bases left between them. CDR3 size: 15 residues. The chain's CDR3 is CASSSSPGSYNEQFF. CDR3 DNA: TGTGCCAGCAGCTCCTCACCGGGATCTTACAATGAGCAGTTCTTC. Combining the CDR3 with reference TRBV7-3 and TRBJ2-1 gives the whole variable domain GAGVSQTPSNKVTEKGKYVELRCDPISGHTALYWYRQSLGQGPEFLIYFQGTGAADDSGLPNDRFFAVRPEGSVSTLKIQRTERGDSAVYLCASSSSPGSYNEQFFGPGTRLTVL.

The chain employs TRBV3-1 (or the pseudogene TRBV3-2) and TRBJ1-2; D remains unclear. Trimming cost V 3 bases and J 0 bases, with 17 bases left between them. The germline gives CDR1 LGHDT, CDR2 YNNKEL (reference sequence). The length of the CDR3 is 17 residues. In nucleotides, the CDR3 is TGTGCCAGCAGCCACAGAGGGAGGGTTGGAGCTAACTATGGCTACACCTTC. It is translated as CASSHRGRVGANYGYTF.

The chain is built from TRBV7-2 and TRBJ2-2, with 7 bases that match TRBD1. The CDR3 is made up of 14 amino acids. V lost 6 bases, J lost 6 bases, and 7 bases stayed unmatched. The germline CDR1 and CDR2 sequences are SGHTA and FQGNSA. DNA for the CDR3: TGTGCCAGCAGTTTATTAACAGGGGCCGGGGAGCTGTTTTTT. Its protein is CASSLLTGAGELFF.

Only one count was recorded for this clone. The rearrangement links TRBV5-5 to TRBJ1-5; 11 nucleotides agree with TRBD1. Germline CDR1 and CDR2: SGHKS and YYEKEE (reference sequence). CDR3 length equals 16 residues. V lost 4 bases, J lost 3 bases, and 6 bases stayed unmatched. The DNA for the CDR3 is TGTGCCAGCAGCCCCGGGACAGGGGGAAACAATCAGCCCCAGCATTTT. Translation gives CASSPGTGGNNQPQHF.

This CDR3 reads CASKGTSTADTQYF. The CDR3 region has the DNA TGTGCCAGCAAAGGTACTAGCACCGCAGATACGCAGTATTTT. V gene TRBV6-5 combines with J gene TRBJ2-3; D is possibly TRBD2 (6 bases). CDR3 size: 14 residues. Germline V lookup: CDR1 MNHEY, CDR2 SVGAGI. V lost 7 bases to trimming and J lost 4 bases, with 15 bases between them.

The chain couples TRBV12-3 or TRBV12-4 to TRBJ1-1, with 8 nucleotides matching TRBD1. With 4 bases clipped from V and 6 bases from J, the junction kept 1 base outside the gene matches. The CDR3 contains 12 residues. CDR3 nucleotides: TGTGCCAGCAGTTCACAGGGGGCTGAAGCTTTCTTT. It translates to CASSSQGAEAFF.

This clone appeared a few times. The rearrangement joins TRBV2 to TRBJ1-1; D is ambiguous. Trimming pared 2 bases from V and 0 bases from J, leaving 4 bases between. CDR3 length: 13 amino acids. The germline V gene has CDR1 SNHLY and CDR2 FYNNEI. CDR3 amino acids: CASSEQLNTEAFF. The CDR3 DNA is TGTGCCAGCAGTGAACAGTTGAACACTGAAGCTTTCTTT.

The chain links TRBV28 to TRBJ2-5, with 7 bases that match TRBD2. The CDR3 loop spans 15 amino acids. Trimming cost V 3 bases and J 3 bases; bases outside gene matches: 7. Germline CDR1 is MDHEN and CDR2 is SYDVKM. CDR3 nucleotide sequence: TGTGCCAGCAGTTTGACGCGGGAGCACAAAGAGACCCAGTACTTC. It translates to CASSLTREHKETQYF.

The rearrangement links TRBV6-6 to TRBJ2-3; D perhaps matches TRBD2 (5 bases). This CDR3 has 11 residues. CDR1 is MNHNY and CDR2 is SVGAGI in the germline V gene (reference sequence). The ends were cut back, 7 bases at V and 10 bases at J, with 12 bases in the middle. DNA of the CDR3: TGTGCCAGCAAAGTAGAGGAGGCGCAGTATTTT. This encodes CASKVEEAQYF.

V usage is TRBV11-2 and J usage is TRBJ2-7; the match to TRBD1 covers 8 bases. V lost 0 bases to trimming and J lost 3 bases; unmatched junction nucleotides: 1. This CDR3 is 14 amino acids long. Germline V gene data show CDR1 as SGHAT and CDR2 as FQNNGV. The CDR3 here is CASSLEDRDYEQYF. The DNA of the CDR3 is TGTGCCAGCAGCTTAGAGGACAGGGACTACGAGCAGTACTTC. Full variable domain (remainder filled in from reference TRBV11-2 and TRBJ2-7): EAGVAQSPRYKIIEKRQSVAFWCNPISGHATLYWYQQILGQGPKLLIQFQNNGVVDDSQLPKDRFSAERLKGVDSTLKIQPAKLEDSAVYLCASSLEDRDYEQYFGPGTRLTVT.